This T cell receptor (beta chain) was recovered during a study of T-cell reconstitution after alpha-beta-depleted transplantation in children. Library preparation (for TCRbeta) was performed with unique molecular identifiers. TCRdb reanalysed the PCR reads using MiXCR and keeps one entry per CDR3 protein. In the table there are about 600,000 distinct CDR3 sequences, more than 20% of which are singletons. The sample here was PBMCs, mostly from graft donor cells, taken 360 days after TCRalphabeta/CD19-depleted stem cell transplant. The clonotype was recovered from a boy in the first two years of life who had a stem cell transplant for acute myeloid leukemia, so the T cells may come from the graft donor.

CDR3 amino acids: CSASRPSGNTIYF. DNA for the CDR3: TGCAGTGCTAGCCGGCCCTCTGGAAACACCATATATTTT. The V and J genes are TRBV20-1 and TRBJ1-3; D remains unclear. V lost 3 bases to trimming and J lost 0 bases, with 6 bases between them. The length of the CDR3 is 13 residues. Germline V gene lookup returns CDR1 DFQATT and CDR2 SNEGSKA (reference sequence).